What follows are 29 T cell receptor beta chains derived from one specimen sequenced in a study of T cells in Graves' hyperthyroidism and ophthalmopathy. Authors of the study amplified TCR beta CDR3 regions from RNA transcripts. The HTBI primer set drove a first-round RT-PCR of the TCR CDR3. MiXCR, run by TCRdb on the multiplex PCR reads, gives a single entry per CDR3 protein. Of roughly 710,000 distinct CDR3 sequences listed, 35% were seen once; the top ten hold approximately 31%. The sequencing input was blood. All receptors come from a woman in her thirties or forties with Graves' hyperthyroidism.

This rearrangement joins TRBV29-1 to TRBJ1-2; a possible D gene is TRBD1 (5 bases). Germline CDR1 is SQVTM and CDR2 is ANQGSEA. This CDR3 comprises 12 residues. V was trimmed by 8 bases and J by 3 bases, leaving 13 bases between them. The CDR3: CSLGQGYYGYTF. The CDR3 bases are TGCAGCTTGGGTCAGGGCTACTATGGCTACACCTTC.

CDR3 loop: CASSLVGATEAFF. The CDR3 nucleotides read TGTGCCAGCAGCTTGGTAGGGGCTACTGAAGCTTTCTTT. The chain recombines TRBV5-4 with TRBJ1-1; a weak D match, TRBD1 (5 bases). Trimming cost V 0 bases and J 5 bases, with 8 bases left between them. The CDR3 consists of 13 residues. Germline V lookup: CDR1 SGHNT, CDR2 YYREEE (reference sequence).

In this sample, this clonotype turned up many times. V and J are TRBV24-1 and TRBJ1-4; tentative D call: TRBD1 (6 bases). Trimming stripped 4 bases from V and 7 bases from J, with 12 bases between. This CDR3 has 14 residues. The germline CDR1 and CDR2 sequences are KGHDR and SFDVKD. Here the CDR3 reads CATSDRGEGEKLFF. The CDR3 DNA is TGTGCCACCAGTGACAGGGGCGAGGGTGAAAAACTGTTTTTT.

The chain is built from TRBV19 and TRBJ2-2; 8 bases line up with TRBD1. The ends lost 10 bases at V and 4 bases at J; junction bases unmatched: 17. Germline V gene sequence: CDR1 LNHDA, CDR2 SQIVND (reference sequence). The CDR3 totals 17 residues. The DNA of the CDR3 is TGTGCCACCCACCCAGGACAGGGAAGAGGGGGCACCGGGGAGCTGTTTTTT. Its protein product is CATHPGQGRGGTGELFF.

The chain combines TRBV12-3 or TRBV12-4 with TRBJ2-5; 7 bases line up with TRBD2. Trimming took 4 bases from V and 4 from J; bases not matched to a gene: 15. The CDR3 is 17 amino acids. CDR3 sequence (DNA): TGTGCCAGCAGTTACTCGATAGGCCTAGCGGAGTTAGAGACCCAGTACTTC. Residues: CASSYSIGLAELETQYF.

This clonotype has at least ten counts. The rearrangement joins TRBV19 to TRBJ1-5; no reliable D call. This CDR3 is built from 13 residues. The germline V gene has CDR1 LNHDA and CDR2 SQIVND (reference sequence). V lost 3 bases, J lost 6 bases, and 9 bases lay in between. In nucleotides, the CDR3 is TGTGCCAGTAGTATCAAGGTAATTCAGCCCCAGCATTTT. Amino acid sequence: CASSIKVIQPQHF.

The CDR3 is CASSYPPARTEAFF. Here the CDR3 DNA reads TGTGCCAGCAGTTACCCGCCAGCCAGGACTGAAGCTTTCTTT. This chain uses TRBV6-2 or TRBV6-3 with TRBJ1-1; D is undetermined. V was trimmed by 2 bases and J by 5 bases, leaving 12 bases between them. There are 14 residues in the CDR3. Germline values: CDR1 MNHEY, CDR2 SVGEGT.

The table lists this clonotype with a count of one. This chain joins TRBV7-2 and TRBJ2-7, with D perhaps TRBD1 or TRBD2 (6 bases each). Trimming stripped 0 bases from V and 12 bases from J, with 12 bases between. CDR1 and CDR2 from the germline V gene are SGHTA and FQGNSA. This CDR3 is built from 12 residues. The CDR3 is CASSLAAGHGYF. CDR3 DNA sequence: TGTGCCAGCAGCTTAGCGGCGGGACATGGGTACTTC.

The table lists this clonotype with many counts. This chain links TRBV7-9 with TRBJ2-7; 7 bases are a match to TRBD1. CDR1 and CDR2 (germline): SEHNR, FQNEAQ (reference sequence). CDR3 length: 15 amino acids. Trimming cost V 4 bases and J 5 bases; bases outside gene matches: 11. The CDR3 nucleotides are TGTGCCAGCAGCTACTGGCCCAGGGGGAGCCACGAGCAGTACTTC. This gives the protein CASSYWPRGSHEQYF. Together with reference TRBV7-9 and TRBJ2-7, the CDR3 gives the full variable domain: DTGVSQNPRHKITKRGQNVTFRCDPISEHNRLYWYRQTLGQGPEFLTYFQNEAQLEKSRLLSDRFSAERPKGSFSTLEIQRTEQGDSAMYLCASSYWPRGSHEQYFGPGTRLTVT.

V and J are TRBV5-1 and TRBJ1-4, with 11 positions matching TRBD1. CDR1 SGHRS and CDR2 YFSETQ come from the germline V gene. Unmatched junction bases numbered 2, after V lost 0 bases and J lost 7 bases. This CDR3 spans 15 amino acids. The DNA of the CDR3 is TGCGCCAGCAGCTTGGGGGACAGGGGGATTGAAAAACTGTTTTTT. Amino acids: CASSLGDRGIEKLFF.

The CDR3 protein is CATAPGGSYNEQYF. The CDR3 nucleotides read TGTGCCACCGCCCCCGGGGGTTCCTACAATGAGCAGTACTTC. The chain links TRBV7-2 to TRBJ2-7, with D perhaps TRBD2 (6 bases). Germline V gene sequence: CDR1 SGHTA, CDR2 FQGNSA. This CDR3 contains 14 residues. V gave up 10 bases and J gave up 7 bases, with 23 bases separating them. Looking up the rest from reference TRBV7-2 and TRBJ2-7 gives the full variable domain: GAGVSQSPSNKVTEKGKDVELRCDPISGHTALYWYRQSLGQGLEFLIYFQGNSAPDKSGLPSDRFSAERTGGSVSTLTIQRTQQEDSAVYLCATAPGGSYNEQYFGPGTRLTVT.

As regards this clonotype: A read error may account for a junction end that differs from germline. This sequence joins TRBV11-2 and TRBJ2-5; perhaps TRBD2 as D (5 bases). The germline CDR1 and CDR2 sequences are SGHAT and FQNNGV. This CDR3 spans 14 amino acids. CDR3 in DNA: TGTACCAGCAGCCCTAGCCCTGGGTCGGAGACCCAGTACTTC. This sequence encodes CTSSPSPGSETQYF.

V gene TRBV7-2 combines with J gene TRBJ1-1, with 8 bases that match TRBD1. Germline values: CDR1 SGHTA, CDR2 FQGNSA. This CDR3 contains 17 residues. J was trimmed by 5 bases and V by 5 bases; bases with no gene match: 16. For the CDR3, the DNA is TGTGCCAGCAGCCACGAAAACCAGGGGGCTCGGTTTACTGAAGCTTTCTTT. It codes for CASSHENQGARFTEAFF.

J is TRBJ2-6 and V is TRBV10-3; D is undetermined. The CDR3 has 12 residues. From germline, CDR1 is ENHRY and CDR2 SYGVKD. V lost 6 bases to trimming and J lost 3 bases, with 3 bases between them. CDR3 residues: CAISFGANVLTF. For the CDR3, the DNA is TGTGCCATCAGCTTTGGGGCCAACGTCCTGACTTTC.

In its sample, this clonotype was seen a few times. The gene calls are TRBV7-9 and TRBJ2-2; 9 bases match TRBD1. Germline trimming cut 7 bases from V and 1 base from J; bases unmatched to any gene: 7. This CDR3 contains 16 residues. The germline V gene encodes CDR1 SEHNR and CDR2 FQNEAQ (reference sequence). Here the CDR3 reads CASTYNRGQNTGELFF. The CDR3 bases are TGTGCCAGCACCTACAACAGGGGGCAGAACACCGGGGAGCTGTTTTTT. The variable domain in full, with the rest retrieved from reference TRBV7-9 and TRBJ2-2, is DTGVSQNPRHKITKRGQNVTFRCDPISEHNRLYWYRQTLGQGPEFLTYFQNEAQLEKSRLLSDRFSAERPKGSFSTLEIQRTEQGDSAMYLCASTYNRGQNTGELFFGEGSRLTVL.

V usage is TRBV7-2 and J usage is TRBJ1-4; tentatively, D is TRBD1 (5 bases). The germline V gene encodes CDR1 SGHTA and CDR2 FQGNSA. The CDR3 spans 13 residues. Trimming shortened V by 5 bases and J by 6 bases, and 10 bases separated the two germline ends. CDR3: CASSNGRDEKLFF. CDR3 nucleotide sequence: TGTGCCAGCAGCAACGGCAGGGATGAAAAACTGTTTTTT.

This clonotype was picked up many times. The chain employs TRBV7-3 and TRBJ2-2; D gene unclear. The CDR3 is 16 residues long. The V and J ends lost 4 bases and 4 bases respectively, with 16 bases between them. Germline CDR1 and CDR2: SGHTA and FQGTGA. CDR3 loop: CASSYLPARGTGELFF. In nucleotides, the CDR3 is TGTGCCAGCAGCTACCTACCGGCTAGAGGCACCGGGGAGCTGTTTTTT.

As for this clonotype: This may stem from a read error, because a much larger clone lies one nucleotide away. V gene TRBV7-8 combines with J gene TRBJ2-7; D perhaps matches TRBD1 (5 bases). The germline V gene has CDR1 SGHVS and CDR2 FQNEAQ. The CDR3 is 15 amino acids. Trimming stripped 5 bases from V and 0 bases from J, with 14 bases between. The chain's CDR3 is CASSPSRVGSYEQYF. The CDR3 DNA reads TGTGCCAGCAGCCCGAGCAGGGTTGGCTCCTACGAGCAGTACTTC.

The chain uses TRBV7-2 and TRBJ2-2, with D possibly matching TRBD2 (5 bases). Looked up from germline, CDR1 is SGHTA and CDR2 is FQGNSA. The CDR3 contains 15 residues. The V end lost 4 bases, the J end lost 5 bases, and 14 bases lay between the germline ends. Written as DNA, the CDR3 is TGTGCCAGCAGCTCCCCCGGGATACGGACCGGGGAGCTGTTTTTT. This codes for CASSSPGIRTGELFF.

The V gene is TRBV6-1, the J gene TRBJ2-7, with 10 bases matching TRBD2. The CDR3 contains 17 residues. In germline, CDR1 is MNHNS, CDR2 SASEGT. V was pared by 3 bases and J by 2 bases, with 10 bases of the junction left unmatched. DNA of the CDR3: TGTGCCAGCAGTGAGGGCAGGGATACTAGCGGGGCCTACGAGCAGTACTTC. This translates into CASSEGRDTSGAYEQYF.

The chain combines TRBV6-2 or TRBV6-3 with TRBJ2-7; no reliable D call. The CDR3 has 14 amino acids. V lost 4 bases to trimming and J lost 3 bases, with 13 bases between them. The germline V gene encodes CDR1 MNHEY and CDR2 SVGEGT. In nucleotides, the CDR3 is TGTGCCAGCAGTTCCCACCTCGACCTCTACGAGCAGTACTTC. Its protein is CASSSHLDLYEQYF.

This clonotype appeared many times. The rearrangement uses TRBV29-1 and TRBJ1-2; D unclear. V was pared by 2 bases and J by 3 bases, with 4 bases between. The germline V gene has CDR1 SQVTM and CDR2 ANQGSEA. This CDR3 is 11 amino acids long. The CDR3 sequence is CSVEWYYGYTF. The CDR3 DNA is TGCAGCGTTGAATGGTACTATGGCTACACCTTC.

This clonotype was counted once. This clone may be a read error of a much larger clone one base away. The chain is built from TRBV19 and TRBJ1-1; D not certain. Germline loops: CDR1 LNHDA, CDR2 SQIVND (reference sequence). V lost 2 bases and J 9 bases, leaving 19 bases between the germline ends. The CDR3 spans 15 residues. This CDR3 reads CASSILSGGRTKAFF. The CDR3 DNA is TGTGCCAGTAGTATACTATCTGGTGGAAGGACTAAAGCTTTCTTT. The whole variable domain, remainder taken from reference TRBV19 and TRBJ1-1, is DGGITQSPKYLFRKEGQNVTLSCEQNLNHDAMYWYRQDPGQGLRLIYYSQIVNDFQKGDIAEGYSVSREKKESFPLTVTSAQKNPTAFYLCASSILSGGRTKAFFGQGTRLTVV.

About this clonotype: This may be a read error: a much more frequent sequence differs by one nucleotide. The chain uses TRBV2 and TRBJ1-3; no definite D call. The germline CDR1 and CDR2 sequences are SNHLY and FYNNEI. The CDR3 is made up of 17 amino acids. Trimming shortened V by 6 bases and J by 2 bases, and 20 bases separated the two germline ends. The chain's CDR3 is CASRCTLETGAGNTIYF. For the CDR3, the DNA is TGTGCCAGCAGGTGCACTTTAGAGACCGGCGCTGGAAACACCATATATTTT.

Concerning this clonotype: A much larger clone is a single base away; this may be a read error. The genes are TRBV6-5 and TRBJ1-1, with D uncertain. Per germline, CDR1 MNHEY and CDR2 SVGAGI. The CDR3 sequence is 14 residues long. Here the CDR3 reads CAISYRAGSYPAFF. The CDR3 DNA follows: TGTGCCATCAGTTACCGGGCAGGATCCTACCCCGCTTTCTTT.

The chain has TRBV7-2 and TRBJ2-5, with 7 bases matching TRBD2. V lost 5 bases to trimming and J lost 5 bases; unmatched junction nucleotides: 8. The CDR3 has 14 residues. Germline assignment: CDR1 SGHTA and CDR2 FQGNSA. The CDR3 region is CASSPGGGFETQYF. The CDR3 region has the DNA TGTGCCAGCAGCCCTGGCGGGGGATTCGAGACCCAGTACTTC.

V usage is TRBV5-6 and J usage is TRBJ2-5, with D perhaps assigned TRBD1 or TRBD2 (6 bases each). This CDR3 region has 18 residues. Germline CDR1 SGHDT, CDR2 YYEEEE. The V end was cut by 0 bases, the J end by 4 bases, with 22 bases between. The CDR3 nucleotides read TGTGCCAGCAGCTTGGACCAGGGGACTCAGCACCCCGGAGAGACCCAGTACTTC. It is translated as CASSLDQGTQHPGETQYF.

This clonotype was counted once. The chain has TRBV19 and TRBJ1-6; tentative D call: TRBD1 (5 bases). V lost 7 bases and J 7 bases, leaving 14 bases between the germline ends. From germline, CDR1 is LNHDA and CDR2 SQIVND (reference sequence). This CDR3 spans 14 amino acids. The CDR3 region is CASTLGTGNSPLHF. The CDR3 DNA follows: TGTGCCAGTACCCTGGGGACCGGGAATTCACCCCTCCACTTT.

J is TRBJ2-3 and V is TRBV14; no clear D gene. V lost 1 base, J lost 0 bases, and 11 bases lay in between. The CDR3 spans 16 residues. The germline CDR1 and CDR2 sequences are SGHDN and FVKESK. This CDR3 is CASSQGALLSTDTQYF. CDR3 nucleotide sequence: TGTGCCAGCAGCCAAGGGGCACTCCTGAGCACAGATACGCAGTATTTT. The full variable domain, its missing parts supplied by reference TRBV14 and TRBJ2-3, is EAGVTQFPSHSVIEKGQTVTLRCDPISGHDNLYWYRRVMGKEIKFLLHFVKESKQDESGMPNNRFLAERTGGTYSTLKVQPAELEDSGVYFCASSQGALLSTDTQYFGPGTRLTVL.